This T cell receptor (beta chain) is drawn from a study of T cell responses to AZD1222 COVID-19 vaccine. V was clipped by 6 bases and J by 4 bases, with 3 bases between them. This CDR3 has 10 amino acids. Germline V gene sequence: CDR1 MNHEY, CDR2 SVGAGI. Measured with immunoSEQ multiplex PCR; TCRdb has only the in-frame clones, and not every one. The sample shows 120,000 to 150,000 clones, 80% to 85% of them seen only once. V and J are TRBV6-5 and TRBJ1-1; D is unresolved. This sequence originates from an adult in good health. The sample consisted of peripheral blood, taken on day 0 of MenACWY control vaccination. CDR3 protein: CASRTTEAFF. The CDR3 nucleotides read TGTGCCAGCAGGACCACTGAAGCTTTCTTT.